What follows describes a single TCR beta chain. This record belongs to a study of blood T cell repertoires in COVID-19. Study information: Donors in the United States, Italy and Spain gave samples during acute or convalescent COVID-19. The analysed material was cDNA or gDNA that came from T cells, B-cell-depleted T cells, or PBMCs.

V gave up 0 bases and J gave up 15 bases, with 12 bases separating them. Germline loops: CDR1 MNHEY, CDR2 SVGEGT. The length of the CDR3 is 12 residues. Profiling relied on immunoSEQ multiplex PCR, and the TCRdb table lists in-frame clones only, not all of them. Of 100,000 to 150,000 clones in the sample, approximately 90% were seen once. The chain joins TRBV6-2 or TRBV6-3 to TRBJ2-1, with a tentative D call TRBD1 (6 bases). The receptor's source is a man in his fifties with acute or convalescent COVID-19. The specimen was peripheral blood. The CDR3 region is CASSYSKQGLFF. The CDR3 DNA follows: TGTGCCAGCAGTTACTCGAAACAGGGTCTGTTCTTC.